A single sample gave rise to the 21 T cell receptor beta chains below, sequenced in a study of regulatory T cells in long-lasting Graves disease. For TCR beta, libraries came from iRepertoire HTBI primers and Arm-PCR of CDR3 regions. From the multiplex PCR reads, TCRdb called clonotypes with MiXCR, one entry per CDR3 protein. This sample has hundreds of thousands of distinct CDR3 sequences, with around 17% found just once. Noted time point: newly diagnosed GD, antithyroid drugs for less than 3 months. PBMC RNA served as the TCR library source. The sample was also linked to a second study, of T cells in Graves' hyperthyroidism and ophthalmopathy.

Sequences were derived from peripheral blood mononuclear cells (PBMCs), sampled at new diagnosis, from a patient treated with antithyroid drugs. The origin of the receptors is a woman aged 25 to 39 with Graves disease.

The CDR3 reads CASSLGTGTSDTQYF. CDR3 DNA: TGTGCCAGCAGCTTAGGAACGGGCACCTCAGATACGCAGTATTTT. The chain joins TRBV11-3 to TRBJ2-3; D remains ambiguous. The germline V gene has CDR1 SGHNT and CDR2 YENEEA. The CDR3 length is 15 residues. V gave up 1 base and J gave up 4 bases, with 12 bases separating them.

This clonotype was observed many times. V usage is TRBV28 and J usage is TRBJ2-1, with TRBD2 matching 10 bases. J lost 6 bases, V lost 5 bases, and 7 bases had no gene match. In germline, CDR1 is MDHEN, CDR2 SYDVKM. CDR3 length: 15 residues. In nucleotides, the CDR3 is TGTGCCAGCAGTCCAGCGGGAGGGCCTGTCAATGAGCAGTTCTTC. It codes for CASSPAGGPVNEQFF.

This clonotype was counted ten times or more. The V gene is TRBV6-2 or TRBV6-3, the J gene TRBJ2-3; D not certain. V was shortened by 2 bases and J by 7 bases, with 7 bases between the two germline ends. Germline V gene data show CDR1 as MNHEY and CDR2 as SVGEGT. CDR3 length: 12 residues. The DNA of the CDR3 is TGTGCCAGCAGTTACGGGCGAAATACGCAGTATTTT. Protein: CASSYGRNTQYF.

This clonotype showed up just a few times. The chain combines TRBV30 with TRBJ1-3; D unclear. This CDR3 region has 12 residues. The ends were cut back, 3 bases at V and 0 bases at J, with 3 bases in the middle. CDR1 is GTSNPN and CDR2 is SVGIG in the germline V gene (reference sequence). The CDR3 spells CAWRGSGNTIYF. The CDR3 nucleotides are TGTGCCTGGAGGGGCTCTGGAAACACCATATATTTT. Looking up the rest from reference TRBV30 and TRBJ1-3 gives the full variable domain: SQTIHQWPATLVQPVGSPLSLECTVEGTSNPNLYWYRQAAGRGLQLLFYSVGIGQISSEVPQNLSASRPQDRQFILSSKKLLLSDSGFYLCAWRGSGNTIYFGEGSWLTVV.

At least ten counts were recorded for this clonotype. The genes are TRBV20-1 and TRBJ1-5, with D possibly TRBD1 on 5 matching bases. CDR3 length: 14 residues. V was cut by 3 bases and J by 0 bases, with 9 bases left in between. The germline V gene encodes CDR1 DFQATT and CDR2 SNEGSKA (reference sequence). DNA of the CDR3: TGCAGTGCTAGTGGGGACGCTAGCAATCAGCCCCAGCATTTT. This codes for CSASGDASNQPQHF.

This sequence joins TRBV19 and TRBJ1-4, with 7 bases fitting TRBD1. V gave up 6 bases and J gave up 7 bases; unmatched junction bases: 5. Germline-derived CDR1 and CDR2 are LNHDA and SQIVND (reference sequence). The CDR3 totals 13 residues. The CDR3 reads CASREGAGEKLFF. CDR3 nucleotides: TGTGCCAGTAGGGAGGGGGCTGGTGAAAAACTGTTTTTT. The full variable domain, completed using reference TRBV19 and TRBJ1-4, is DGGITQSPKYLFRKEGQNVTLSCEQNLNHDAMYWYRQDPGQGLRLIYYSQIVNDFQKGDIAEGYSVSREKKESFPLTVTSAQKNPTAFYLCASREGAGEKLFFGSGTQLSVL.

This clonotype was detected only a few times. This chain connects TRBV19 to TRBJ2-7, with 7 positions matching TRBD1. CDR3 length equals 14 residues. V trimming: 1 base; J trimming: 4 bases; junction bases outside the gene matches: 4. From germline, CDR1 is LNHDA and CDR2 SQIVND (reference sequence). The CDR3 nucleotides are TGTGCCAGTAGTATAGGTGGCAGGGGGTACGAGCAGTACTTC. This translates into CASSIGGRGYEQYF.

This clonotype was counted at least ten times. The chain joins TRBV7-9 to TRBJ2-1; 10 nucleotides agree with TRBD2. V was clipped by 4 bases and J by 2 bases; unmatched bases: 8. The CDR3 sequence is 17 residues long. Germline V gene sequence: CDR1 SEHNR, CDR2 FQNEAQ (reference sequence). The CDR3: CASSSGTSDPTYNEQFF. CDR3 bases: TGTGCCAGCAGCTCCGGGACTAGCGATCCTACCTACAATGAGCAGTTCTTC.

The CDR3 spells CASSDRTLDTQYF. Written as DNA, the CDR3 is TGTGCCAGCAGCGACAGAACCCTGGATACGCAGTATTTT. The rearrangement links TRBV28 to TRBJ2-3; the D gene is possibly TRBD1 (5 bases). The CDR3 contains 13 residues. From germline, CDR1 is MDHEN and CDR2 SYDVKM. V lost 6 bases and J 6 bases, leaving 13 bases between the germline ends.

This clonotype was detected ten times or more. The CDR3 DNA follows: TGTGCCAGCAGTGACAGACAACTAAACTATGGCTACACCTTC. It encodes CASSDRQLNYGYTF. The chain has TRBV28 and TRBJ1-2; possibly TRBD1 for D (5 bases). This CDR3 spans 14 amino acids. The germline V and J ends were trimmed by 5 bases and 2 bases, with 12 bases remaining between them. Germline CDR1 MDHEN, CDR2 SYDVKM.

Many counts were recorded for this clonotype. The CDR3 reads CASSSTRGQPQHF. The CDR3 DNA is TGTGCCAGCAGTAGTACTAGAGGTCAGCCCCAGCATTTT. The genes are TRBV6-1 and TRBJ1-5; D is undetermined. With 5 bases removed from V and 6 bases from J, the gap between germline ends came to 11 bases. CDR3 length: 13 residues. CDR1 is MNHNS and CDR2 is SASEGT in the germline V gene.

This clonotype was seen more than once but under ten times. The CDR3 reads CASSPDPFTEQFF. In nucleotides, the CDR3 is TGTGCCAGCTCACCTGACCCCTTCACTGAGCAGTTCTTC. The chain employs TRBV18 and TRBJ2-1; D is ambiguous. CDR3 length: 13 residues. The V end lost 3 bases, the J end lost 9 bases, and 12 bases lay between the germline ends. Germline CDR1 reads KGHSH; CDR2 reads LQKENI.

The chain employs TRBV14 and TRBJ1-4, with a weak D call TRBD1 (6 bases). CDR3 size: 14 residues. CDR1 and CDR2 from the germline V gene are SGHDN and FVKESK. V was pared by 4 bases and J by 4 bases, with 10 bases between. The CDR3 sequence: CASSRGTYNEKLFF. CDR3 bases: TGTGCCAGCAGCCGTGGGACATATAATGAAAAACTGTTTTTT.

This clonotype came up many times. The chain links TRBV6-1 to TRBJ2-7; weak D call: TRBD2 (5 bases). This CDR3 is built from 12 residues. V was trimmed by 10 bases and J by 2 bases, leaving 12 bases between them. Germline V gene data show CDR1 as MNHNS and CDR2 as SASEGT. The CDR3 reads CATGIWPYEQYF. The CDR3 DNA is TGTGCCACCGGGATTTGGCCCTACGAGCAGTACTTC.

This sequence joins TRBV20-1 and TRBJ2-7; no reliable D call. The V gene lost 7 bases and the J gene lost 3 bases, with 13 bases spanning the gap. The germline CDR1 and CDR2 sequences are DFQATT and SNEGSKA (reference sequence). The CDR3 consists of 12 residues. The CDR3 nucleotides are TGCAGTGGCGCGTCTGACCTCTACGAGCAGTACTTC. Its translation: CSGASDLYEQYF.

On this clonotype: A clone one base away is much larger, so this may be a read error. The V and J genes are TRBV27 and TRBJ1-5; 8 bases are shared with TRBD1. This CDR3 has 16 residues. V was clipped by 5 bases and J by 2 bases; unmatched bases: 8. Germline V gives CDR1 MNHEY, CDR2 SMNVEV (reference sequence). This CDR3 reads CASSDPDRVGNQPQHF. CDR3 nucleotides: TGTGCCAGCAGTGATCCGGACAGGGTAGGCAATCAGCCCCAGCATTTT.

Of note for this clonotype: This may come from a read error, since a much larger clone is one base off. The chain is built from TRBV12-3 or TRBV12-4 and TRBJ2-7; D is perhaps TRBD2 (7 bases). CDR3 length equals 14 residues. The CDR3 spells CASSRGAGVDERYF. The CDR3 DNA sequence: TGTGCCAGCAGCCGGGGGGCAGGGGTGGACGAGCGGTACTTC.

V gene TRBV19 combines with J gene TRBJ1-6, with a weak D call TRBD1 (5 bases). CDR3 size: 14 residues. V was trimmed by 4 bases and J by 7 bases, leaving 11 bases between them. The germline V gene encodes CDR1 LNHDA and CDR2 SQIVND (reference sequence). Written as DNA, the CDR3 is TGTGCCAGTAGTACTCAGGGCGGGAATTCACCCCTCCACTTT. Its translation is CASSTQGGNSPLHF.

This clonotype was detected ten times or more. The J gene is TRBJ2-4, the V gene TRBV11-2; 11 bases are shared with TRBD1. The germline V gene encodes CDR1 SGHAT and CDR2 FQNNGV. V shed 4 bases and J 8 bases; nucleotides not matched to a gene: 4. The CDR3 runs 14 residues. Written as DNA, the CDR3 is TGTGCCAGCAGCTCCGGACAGGGGGCGGACATTCAGTACTTC. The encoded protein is CASSSGQGADIQYF. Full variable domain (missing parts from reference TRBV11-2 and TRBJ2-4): EAGVAQSPRYKIIEKRQSVAFWCNPISGHATLYWYQQILGQGPKLLIQFQNNGVVDDSQLPKDRFSAERLKGVDSTLKIQPAKLEDSAVYLCASSSGQGADIQYFGAGTRLSVL.

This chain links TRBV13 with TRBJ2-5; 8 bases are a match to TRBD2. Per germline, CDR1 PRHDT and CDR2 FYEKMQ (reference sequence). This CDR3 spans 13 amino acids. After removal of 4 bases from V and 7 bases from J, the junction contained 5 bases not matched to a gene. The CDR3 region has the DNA TGTGCCAGCAGCTCGACTAGCGAAAGGACCCAGTACTTC. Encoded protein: CASSSTSERTQYF.

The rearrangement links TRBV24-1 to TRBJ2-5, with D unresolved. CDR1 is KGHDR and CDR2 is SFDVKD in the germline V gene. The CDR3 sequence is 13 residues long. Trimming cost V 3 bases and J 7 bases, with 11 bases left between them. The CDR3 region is CATSDGVTGTQYF. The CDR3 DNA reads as TGTGCCACCAGTGATGGGGTCACGGGGACCCAGTACTTC.